The next 11 T cell receptor beta chains were all read from a single sample in a study of T-cell memory formation after mild COVID-19. TCRdb reprocessed the 5' RACE reads via MiXCR and lists one record per CDR3 protein. The sample yields 200,000 to 250,000 distinct CDR3 sequences, approximately 9% seen once. Sequencing input: PBMCs or a T cell subset sorted from them (not recorded which). These receptors all come from a man aged 18 to 30 who had mild COVID-19 (a few samples of this study predate the infection). Cell type and time point are not known.

In this sample, this clonotype turned up many times. The J gene is TRBJ2-1, the V gene TRBV6-1; D remains unclear. There are 12 residues in the CDR3. The germline gives CDR1 MNHNS, CDR2 SASEGT. V lost 5 bases, J lost 5 bases, and 7 bases lay in between. The CDR3: CASSPRNNEQFF. The CDR3 coding sequence is TGTGCCAGCAGTCCGAGGAACAATGAGCAGTTCTTC.

The V gene is TRBV15, the J gene TRBJ2-7; perhaps TRBD1 as D (6 bases). Trimming took 4 bases from V and 5 from J, leaving 12 bases between them. The CDR3 spans 13 residues. In germline, CDR1 is LNHNV, CDR2 YYDKDF (reference sequence). CDR3 residues: CATSTLAGDEQYF. DNA of the CDR3: TGTGCCACCAGCACCCTAGCAGGGGACGAGCAGTACTTC.

This chain joins TRBV24-1 and TRBJ2-5, with D perhaps being TRBD1 or TRBD2 (6 bases each). The V gene lost 5 bases and the J gene lost 5 bases, with 17 bases spanning the gap. This CDR3 is built from 15 residues. CDR1 and CDR2 from the germline V gene are KGHDR and SFDVKD. CDR3 nucleotide sequence: TGTGCCACCAGTGGTTGGTCCGGGGGCAGGGAGACCCAGTACTTC. Amino acid sequence: CATSGWSGGRETQYF.

This clonotype was seen only a few times. The rearrangement uses TRBV6-5 and TRBJ1-2, with TRBD1 matching over 10 bases. This CDR3 contains 14 residues. V dropped 5 bases and J dropped 8; count of bases not matched to a gene: 8. CDR1 MNHEY and CDR2 SVGAGI come from the germline V gene. CDR3 coding DNA: TGTGCCAGCAGTGCTCCAGGACAGGGGGGCGGCTACACCTTC. This encodes CASSAPGQGGGYTF.

In DNA, the CDR3 is TGCGCCAGCAGCTTGGATTGGGGGAGCAATCAGCCCCAGCATTTT. Protein: CASSLDWGSNQPQHF. V usage is TRBV5-1 and J usage is TRBJ1-5; D perhaps matches TRBD1 (5 bases). Trimming took 0 bases from V and 1 from J, leaving 8 bases between them. Germline lookup yields CDR1 SGHRS and CDR2 YFSETQ. The CDR3 covers 15 residues.

This clonotype was detected only a few times. The rearrangement links TRBV6-1 to TRBJ2-3; 14 bases map to TRBD2. Germline trimming cut 0 bases from V and 6 bases from J; bases unmatched to any gene: 8. The CDR3 is 18 amino acids. Germline CDR1 and CDR2: MNHNS and SASEGT. CDR3 protein: CASSEAGLAGEVADTQYF. CDR3 in DNA: TGTGCCAGCAGTGAAGCGGGACTAGCGGGGGAAGTAGCGGATACGCAGTATTTT.

The chain carries TRBV25-1 and TRBJ1-6; a weak D match, TRBD1 (5 bases). The CDR3 runs 15 residues. Between the trimmed V and J ends, which lost 3 bases and 3 bases, there was a span of 9 bases. CDR1 MGHDK and CDR2 SYGVNS come from the germline V gene. The CDR3 DNA is TGTGCCAGCAGTGACGCCGGGGGCTATAATTCACCCCTCCACTTT. Residues: CASSDAGGYNSPLHF.

This clonotype appeared many times. The chain uses TRBV4-2 and TRBJ1-2; 7 positions match TRBD1. Germline CDR1 is LGHNA and CDR2 is YNFKEQ. V dropped 3 bases and J dropped 14; count of bases not matched to a gene: 6. This CDR3 is 11 amino acids long. The CDR3 is CASSQGDRGTF. The CDR3 DNA reads TGTGCCAGCAGCCAGGGGGACAGAGGGACCTTC.

This clonotype was found many times. The chain links TRBV7-2 to TRBJ1-5, with 7 bases identical to TRBD1. The V gene's germline CDR1 is SGHTA and CDR2 FQGNSA. This CDR3 is built from 18 residues. J gave up 4 bases and V 0 bases, and 12 bases lay outside the gene matches. In nucleotides, the CDR3 is TGTGCCAGCAGCTTAGCTGGGGGGGCTGCCAGGGGGAATCAGCCCCAGCATTTT. Amino acids: CASSLAGGAARGNQPQHF.

This rearrangement joins TRBV12-3 or TRBV12-4 to TRBJ2-3, with a tentative D call TRBD2 (5 bases). Between the trimmed V and J ends, which lost 5 bases and 1 base, there was a span of 13 bases. This CDR3 has 15 residues. CDR3 coding DNA: TGTGCCAGCAGTACGCCGGGGATGGGCACAGATACGCAGTATTTT. Translated: CASSTPGMGTDTQYF.

This clonotype has a handful of counts. This chain links TRBV24-1 with TRBJ1-1; tentatively, D is TRBD1 (5 bases). The CDR3 is 13 amino acids. Germline V gene sequence: CDR1 KGHDR, CDR2 SFDVKD. Trimming took off 10 bases at V and 1 base at J, with 12 bases between the two ends. This CDR3 reads CATQGHSNTEAFF. DNA of the CDR3: TGTGCCACACAAGGACACTCGAACACTGAAGCTTTCTTT.